This entry lists 32 T cell receptor beta chains sequenced from one sample in a study of beta chain features in type 1 diabetes. As every portion of the isolated RNA was reverse transcribed, the sequencing read expressed TCRB transcripts. The method was immunoSEQ multiplex PCR; TCRdb's version includes in-frame clones alone and lacks a portion of them. This repertoire shows some 300,000 clones, 8% found once; its top ten account for approximately 1%. Sequencing was carried out using central memory CD4+ T cells from blood. The origin of the receptors is a woman in her late teens or twenties in good health.

At least ten counts were recorded for this clone. The rearrangement uses TRBV19 and TRBJ2-1; 16 bases match TRBD2. The germline CDR1 and CDR2 sequences are LNHDA and SQIVND (reference sequence). With 7 bases clipped from V and 9 bases from J, the junction kept 6 bases outside the gene matches. The CDR3 contains 15 residues. The CDR3, as DNA: TGTGCCAGTACCACCGGGACTAGCGGGAGGGCTGAGCAGTTCTTC. It translates to CASTTGTSGRAEQFF.

This clone was seen repeatedly, ten times or more. The rearrangement uses TRBV27 and TRBJ2-1; 8 bases are shared with TRBD2. The CDR3 is 13 amino acids. The trim removed 3 bases at V and 9 bases at J, leaving 4 bases unmatched. CDR1 and CDR2 from the germline V gene are MNHEY and SMNVEV (reference sequence). CDR3 in amino acids: CASSLATSGEQFF. DNA of the CDR3: TGTGCCAGCAGTTTGGCTACTAGCGGTGAGCAGTTCTTC.

The table lists this clone with a few counts. The chain couples TRBV7-2 to TRBJ2-5, with 7 bases lining up with TRBD2. The CDR3 has 15 amino acids. Germline V CDR1 and CDR2: SGHTA, FQGNSA. V dropped 3 bases and J dropped 2; count of bases not matched to a gene: 6. CDR3 in amino acids: CASSFGGSVQETQYF. The CDR3 DNA reads TGTGCCAGCAGCTTCGGCGGGAGTGTGCAAGAGACCCAGTACTTC.

This clone showed up just a few times. The chain combines TRBV28 with TRBJ2-7, with a tentative D call TRBD2 (5 bases). The CDR3 has 14 residues. V was cut by 7 bases and J by 7 bases, with 20 bases left in between. Per germline, CDR1 MDHEN and CDR2 SYDVKM. This CDR3 is CASNRAGSVGEQYF. The DNA of the CDR3 is TGTGCCAGCAATCGGGCTGGGAGCGTCGGGGAGCAGTACTTC. The full variable domain, completed using reference TRBV28 and TRBJ2-7, is DVKVTQSSRYLVKRTGEKVFLECVQDMDHENMFWYRQDPGLGLRLIYFSYDVKMKEKGDIPEGYSVSREKKERFSLILESASTNQTSMYLCASNRAGSVGEQYFGPGTRLTVT.

The chain employs TRBV6-1 and TRBJ2-3, with TRBD2 as a possible D gene (5 bases). The germline V gene encodes CDR1 MNHNS and CDR2 SASEGT. Trimming removed 5 bases at V and 5 bases at J, with 17 bases between. There are 15 residues in the CDR3. CDR3 nucleotide sequence: TGTGCCAGCAGTTCCACCCCCTTTCGGGAAGATACGCAGTATTTT. Amino acids: CASSSTPFREDTQYF.

This clone was counted only a few times. The chain couples TRBV7-3 to TRBJ1-5; unclear D gene. CDR1 and CDR2 (germline): SGHTA, FQGTGA. V shed 1 base and J shed 3 bases, with 13 bases lying between them. The CDR3 sequence is 16 residues long. For the CDR3, the DNA is TGTGCCAGCAGCTTAAGGCCAGACCCGTCCAATCAGCCCCAGCATTTT. Protein sequence: CASSLRPDPSNQPQHF.

This clone was detected only once. The chain carries TRBV5-1 and TRBJ2-6; D possibly corresponds to TRBD2 (5 bases). Germline V gives CDR1 SGHRS, CDR2 YFSETQ. V was shortened by 1 base and J by 0 bases, with 8 bases between the two germline ends. The CDR3 runs 16 residues. The CDR3 spells CASSLKADSGANVLTF. As DNA, the CDR3 is TGCGCCAGCAGCTTGAAAGCGGACTCTGGGGCCAACGTCCTGACTTTC. Based on the CDR3 plus reference TRBV5-1 and TRBJ2-6, the full variable domain is KAGVTQTPRYLIKTRGQQVTLSCSPISGHRSVSWYQQTPGQGLQFLFEYFSETQRNKGNFPGRFSGRQFSNSRSEMNVSTLELGDSALYLCASSLKADSGANVLTFGAGSRLTVL.

This clone was seen many times. The rearrangement uses TRBV4-2 and TRBJ1-2; 7 bases are a match to TRBD1. From germline, CDR1 is LGHNA and CDR2 YNFKEQ. The V and J ends lost 4 bases and 7 bases, in that order; junction bases with no gene match: 15. The CDR3 is 16 residues long. The CDR3 is CASSLHRGGEISGYTF. CDR3 nucleotides: TGTGCCAGCAGCCTCCACCGAGGGGGCGAGATTTCTGGCTACACCTTC.

The chain uses TRBV7-2 and TRBJ2-7; D possibly corresponds to TRBD2 (7 bases). V was pared by 1 base and J by 6 bases, with 16 bases between. There are 15 residues in the CDR3. Germline CDR1 and CDR2: SGHTA and FQGNSA. The CDR3 reads CASSLVVGGRREQYV. DNA for the CDR3: TGTGCCAGCAGCTTAGTTGTGGGGGGGCGGCGCGAGCAGTACGTC.

This clone was detected only a few times. The V and J genes are TRBV29-1 and TRBJ1-2; D is perhaps TRBD1 (5 bases). The ends were cut back, 7 bases at V and 3 bases at J, with 24 bases in the middle. The CDR3 totals 16 residues. The germline V gene encodes CDR1 SQVTM and CDR2 ANQGSEA. For the CDR3, the DNA is TGCAGCGCCAGGGTTCACGCGGGGGGGACTCACTATGGCTACACCTTC. This translates into CSARVHAGGTHYGYTF.

This rearrangement joins TRBV5-6 to TRBJ1-4, with 10 bases matching TRBD1. There are 15 residues in the CDR3. J gave up 7 bases and V 4 bases, and 7 bases lay outside the gene matches. Germline V lookup: CDR1 SGHDT, CDR2 YYEEEE. The CDR3 bases are TGTGCCAGCAGCCAACCGGGGACAGGGGTTGAAAAACTGTTTTTT. Translating gives CASSQPGTGVEKLFF.

The J gene is TRBJ1-6, the V gene TRBV6-5, with a tentative D call TRBD1 (5 bases). This CDR3 comprises 14 residues. Germline V CDR1 and CDR2: MNHEY, SVGAGI. V was cut by 6 bases and J by 7 bases, with 13 bases left in between. The CDR3 DNA is TGTGCCAGCAGACCTGGGACGACCAATTCACCCCTCCACTTT. Translating gives CASRPGTTNSPLHF.

This clone has just a few counts. The rearrangement uses TRBV30 and TRBJ1-1, with D unresolved. Germline-derived CDR1 and CDR2 are GTSNPN and SVGIG (reference sequence). This CDR3 is built from 11 residues. V lost 3 bases to trimming and J lost 10 bases, with 12 bases between them. The CDR3 loop is CAWRRVGGAFF. CDR3 sequence (DNA): TGTGCCTGGAGACGAGTCGGCGGAGCTTTCTTT. Filled out from reference TRBV30 and TRBJ1-1, the complete variable domain reads SQTIHQWPATLVQPVGSPLSLECTVEGTSNPNLYWYRQAAGRGLQLLFYSVGIGQISSEVPQNLSASRPQDRQFILSSKKLLLSDSGFYLCAWRRVGGAFFGQGTRLTVV.

The rearrangement links TRBV4-2 to TRBJ2-1; 9 bases line up with TRBD2. The CDR3 loop spans 16 amino acids. The germline gives CDR1 LGHNA, CDR2 YNFKEQ. J gave up 4 bases and V 1 base, and 5 bases lay outside the gene matches. CDR3 in amino acids: CASSQVMRGGYNEQFF. CDR3 bases: TGTGCCAGCAGCCAAGTGATGCGGGGGGGTTACAATGAGCAGTTCTTC.

The chain uses TRBV9 and TRBJ2-1, with TRBD2 identical over 9 bases. The ends lost 0 bases at V and 6 bases at J; junction bases unmatched: 4. The CDR3 spans 15 residues. Germline V CDR1 and CDR2: SGDLS, YYNGEE. This CDR3 is CASSVGVTSGNEQFF. For the CDR3, the DNA is TGTGCCAGCAGCGTAGGTGTGACTAGCGGCAATGAGCAGTTCTTC.

This clone was counted only a few times. The chain recombines TRBV2 with TRBJ1-5; 8 nucleotides agree with TRBD1. Germline values: CDR1 SNHLY, CDR2 FYNNEI. This CDR3 spans 15 amino acids. With 0 bases clipped from V and 6 bases from J, the junction kept 4 bases outside the gene matches. CDR3: CASSEAAGGGQPQHF. The CDR3 region has the DNA TGTGCCAGCAGTGAAGCGGCAGGGGGCGGTCAGCCCCAGCATTTT.

V is TRBV4-3 and J is TRBJ2-3; a possible D gene is TRBD2 (7 bases). Germline V gene data show CDR1 as LGHNA and CDR2 as YSLEER. This CDR3 comprises 16 residues. Trimming stripped 0 bases from V and 5 bases from J, with 15 bases between. The CDR3 sequence is CASSQEGGAFGDTQYF. The DNA for the CDR3 is TGCGCCAGCAGCCAAGAGGGGGGGGCCTTTGGAGATACGCAGTATTTT.

This clone appeared a few times. The V gene is TRBV7-9, the J gene TRBJ2-5; D remains unclear. The V gene lost 0 bases and the J gene lost 1 base, with 9 bases spanning the gap. Germline V gene data show CDR1 as SEHNR and CDR2 as FQNEAQ (reference sequence). The CDR3 runs to 15 residues. CDR3 sequence: CASSLALGSQETQYF. The CDR3 region has the DNA TGTGCCAGCAGCTTAGCATTGGGGTCCCAAGAGACCCAGTACTTC.

This chain links TRBV11-1 with TRBJ1-3; no clear D. V was cut by 2 bases and J by 4 bases, with 6 bases left in between. CDR1 is SGHAT, CDR2 FQDESV, per germline (reference sequence). The CDR3 spans 13 residues. The CDR3 protein is CASSLRSGNTIYF. In DNA, the CDR3 is TGTGCCAGCAGCTTAAGGAGCGGAAACACCATATATTTT.

In the case of this clone: This likely traces to a read error, being one base from a far larger clone. The J gene is TRBJ2-3, the V gene TRBV7-2; D remains ambiguous. Germline CDR1 is SGHTA and CDR2 is FQGNSA. The length of the CDR3 is 11 residues. V lost 5 bases and J lost 2, with 2 bases in between. CDR3 DNA: TGTGCCAGCAGCCCCACAGATACGCAGTATTTT. Amino acid sequence: CASSPTDTQYF. The entire variable domain, with the rest obtained from reference TRBV7-2 and TRBJ2-3, is as follows: GAGVSQSPSNKVTEKGKDVELRCDPISGHTALYWYRQSLGQGLEFLIYFQGNSAPDKSGLPSDRFSAERTGGSVSTLTIQRTQQEDSAVYLCASSPTDTQYFGPGTRLTVL.

The chain employs TRBV29-1 and TRBJ2-3; D uncertain. CDR3 size: 12 residues. V lost 8 bases, J lost 6 bases, and 15 bases lay in between. The germline V gene has CDR1 SQVTM and CDR2 ANQGSEA. In nucleotides, the CDR3 is TGCAGCCTCCGGGCGGATGGGGATACGCAGTATTTT. Encoded protein: CSLRADGDTQYF.

The J gene is TRBJ1-4, the V gene TRBV4-3; 7 bases map to TRBD1. Unmatched junction bases numbered 7, after V lost 0 bases and J lost 0 bases. This CDR3 contains 18 residues. Germline CDR1 reads LGHNA; CDR2 reads YSLEER. The CDR3 DNA reads as TGCGCCAGCAGCCAAGAACGGACAGGCTGGGCAACTAATGAAAAACTGTTTTTT. This gives the protein CASSQERTGWATNEKLFF.

This clone was observed a few times. The V gene is TRBV4-2, the J gene TRBJ1-2; tentatively, D is TRBD1 (5 bases). Germline V gives CDR1 LGHNA, CDR2 YNFKEQ. With 1 base removed from V and 1 base from J, the gap between germline ends came to 13 bases. This CDR3 has 16 amino acids. The CDR3 region is CASSQGDGQGNYGYTF. CDR3 sequence (DNA): TGTGCCAGCAGCCAAGGAGATGGGCAGGGTAACTATGGCTACACCTTC.

V and J are TRBV9 and TRBJ2-3; D may be TRBD1 (6 bases). The CDR3 is 16 amino acids. CDR1 is SGDLS and CDR2 is YYNGEE in the germline V gene. Trimming removed 3 bases from V and 0 bases from J, with 14 bases in between. The DNA of the CDR3 is TGTGCCAGCAGCGCCAGGGGAACGGTGAGCACAGATACGCAGTATTTT. It codes for CASSARGTVSTDTQYF. Variable domain in full (rest from reference TRBV9 and TRBJ2-3): DSGVTQTPKHLITATGQRVTLRCSPRSGDLSVYWYQQSLDQGLQFLIQYYNGEERAKGNILERFSAQQFPDLHSELNLSSLELGDSALYFCASSARGTVSTDTQYFGPGTRLTVL.

In this sample, this clone turned up a few times. This chain joins TRBV29-1 and TRBJ2-1, with 8 positions matching TRBD1. Germline V gives CDR1 SQVTM, CDR2 ANQGSEA. J gave up 0 bases and V 5 bases, and 9 bases lay outside the gene matches. CDR3 length: 16 residues. The CDR3 region has the DNA TGCAGCGTTCCACCACAGGGGGGTGCCTCCTACAATGAGCAGTTCTTC. It yields the protein CSVPPQGGASYNEQFF.

This clone was counted a few times. This chain joins TRBV4-2 and TRBJ2-3, with D perhaps matching TRBD2 (6 bases). CDR3 length equals 14 residues. The germline V gene has CDR1 LGHNA and CDR2 YNFKEQ. Trimming cost V 4 bases and J 5 bases, with 13 bases left between them. For the CDR3, the DNA is TGTGCCAGCAGCCCGGGGGAAAGGGGAGATACGCAGTATTTT. Translated, it gives CASSPGERGDTQYF.

This clone was counted between two and nine times. The chain recombines TRBV7-2 with TRBJ2-3; D possibly matches TRBD1 or TRBD2 (6 bases each). Trimming removed 5 bases from V and 6 bases from J, with 21 bases in between. Germline V gene data show CDR1 as SGHTA and CDR2 as FQGNSA. CDR3 length: 16 amino acids. The CDR3 loop reads CASSLTRGVTLDTQYF. CDR3 coding DNA: TGTGCCAGCAGCCTTACAAGGGGGGTGACTCTTGATACGCAGTATTTT. The variable domain in full, with the rest retrieved from reference TRBV7-2 and TRBJ2-3, is GAGVSQSPSNKVTEKGKDVELRCDPISGHTALYWYRQSLGQGLEFLIYFQGNSAPDKSGLPSDRFSAERTGGSVSTLTIQRTQQEDSAVYLCASSLTRGVTLDTQYFGPGTRLTVL.

This clone was recorded a few times. The V call is TRBV4-2, the J call TRBJ1-2; D gene uncertain. The CDR3 covers 13 residues. Germline V gene sequence: CDR1 LGHNA, CDR2 YNFKEQ. V shed 0 bases and J shed 4 bases, with 6 bases lying between them. Here the CDR3 reads CASSQDVLYGYTF. The CDR3 coding sequence is TGTGCCAGCAGCCAAGATGTCCTCTATGGCTACACCTTC.

Only a few counts were recorded for this clone. The chain carries TRBV28 and TRBJ2-2; D unclear. Germline V gives CDR1 MDHEN, CDR2 SYDVKM. Between the trimmed V and J ends, which lost 2 bases and 1 base, there was a span of 14 bases. The CDR3 consists of 17 residues. DNA for the CDR3: TGTGCCAGCAGTTTACGGCCAAGGGTAGGGAACACCGGGGAGCTGTTTTTT. It encodes CASSLRPRVGNTGELFF.

The J gene is TRBJ1-2, the V gene TRBV4-3; a weak D match, TRBD1 (5 bases). Germline CDR1 LGHNA, CDR2 YSLEER. Trimming took 5 bases from V and 1 from J, leaving 17 bases between them. This CDR3 region has 16 residues. The CDR3 bases are TGCGCCAGCAGCACCCACCAGCGGGACTTTAACTATGGCTACACCTTC. Translating gives CASSTHQRDFNYGYTF.

This chain connects TRBV11-3 to TRBJ2-3; D may correspond to TRBD1 or TRBD2 (5 bases each). Germline CDR1 SGHNT, CDR2 YENEEA. With 4 bases removed from V and 2 bases from J, the gap between germline ends came to 16 bases. The CDR3 length is 16 residues. In DNA form, the CDR3 reads TGTGCCAGCAGCTCCTGGGCGGGCAGGGACACAGATACGCAGTATTTT. Its translation: CASSSWAGRDTDTQYF.

The V gene is TRBV29-1, the J gene TRBJ1-1; 8 positions match TRBD1. The V gene's germline CDR1 is SQVTM and CDR2 ANQGSEA. Trimming took 0 bases from V and 8 from J; bases not matched to a gene: 8. This CDR3 has 14 amino acids. The CDR3 is CSVEESGQALEAFF. In DNA, the CDR3 is TGCAGCGTTGAAGAGTCGGGACAGGCCCTAGAAGCTTTCTTT.